The T cell receptor beta chain described here comes from a study of blood T cell repertoires in COVID-19. Study-wide context: Sources were T cells, B-cell-depleted T cells, or PBMCs; the material itself was cDNA or gDNA.

There are 13 residues in the CDR3. V shed 11 bases, J shed 1 base, and the junction held 4 bases outside the gene matches. Per the original data handling: Amplification of reference gene primers was used by the study to estimate nucleated cell counts. Measured with immunoSEQ multiplex PCR; TCRdb has only the in-frame clones, and not every one. The V and J calls and clone size come from that table; D and trimming were worked out from the DNA. The sample contains tens of thousands of clones, roughly 90% of which appear only once. V is TRBV12-3 or TRBV12-4 and J is TRBJ1-3; TRBD1 matches 8 bases. Sequences were obtained from peripheral blood. The receptor was derived from a man in his fifties or sixties with acute or convalescent COVID-19. The CDR3 protein is CAHRTGSGNTIYF. DNA of the CDR3: TGTGCCCACCGGACAGGGTCTGGAAACACCATATATTTT.